The next 21 T cell receptor beta chains were all read from a single sample in a study of blood T cell repertoires in COVID-19. The protocol was immunoSEQ multiplex PCR, while the TCRdb copy is restricted to in-frame clones and leaves out a portion. The top ten clones hold approximately 15% of a sample with roughly 100,000 clones, approximately 79% of them seen once. Sequenced input: peripheral blood. Receptors were obtained from an elderly woman with active or convalescent COVID-19.

The chain joins TRBV30 to TRBJ1-2; 7 bases fit TRBD1. V was pared by 2 bases and J by 6 bases, with 6 bases of the junction left unmatched. The germline gives CDR1 GTSNPN, CDR2 SVGIG (reference sequence). The CDR3 is 13 amino acids. CDR3 DNA: TGTGCCTGGAGTAGACAGGGCCAGAATGGCTACACCTTC. Protein sequence: CAWSRQGQNGYTF.

The genes are TRBV11-2 and TRBJ2-7; D is perhaps TRBD1 (6 bases). There are 14 residues in the CDR3. V lost 5 bases and J 0 bases, leaving 11 bases between the germline ends. Germline V gene data show CDR1 as SGHAT and CDR2 as FQNNGV. This CDR3 reads CASSVRGGSYEQYF. The CDR3 nucleotides are TGTGCCAGCAGCGTGAGAGGGGGCTCCTACGAGCAGTACTTC.

The gene calls are TRBV29-1 and TRBJ2-3; D may be TRBD2 (5 bases). Between the trimmed V and J ends, which lost 8 bases and 6 bases, there was a span of 12 bases. Germline V CDR1 and CDR2: SQVTM, ANQGSEA. The CDR3 is made up of 11 amino acids. CDR3 sequence (DNA): TGCAGCCCCGGGGAAGTTGATACGCAGTATTTT. This sequence encodes CSPGEVDTQYF.

In nucleotides, the CDR3 is TGTGCCAGCAGCCTTTCTAGCGGGGGAAGACCTTACAATGAGCAGTTCTTC. Translating it yields CASSLSSGGRPYNEQFF. The rearrangement joins TRBV3-1 (or the pseudogene TRBV3-2) to TRBJ2-1, with TRBD2 identical over 10 bases. Germline trimming cut 4 bases from V and 4 bases from J; bases unmatched to any gene: 10. Germline CDR1 LGHDT, CDR2 YNNKEL (reference sequence). The CDR3 is made up of 17 amino acids.

This clone was picked up a small number of times. The rearrangement links TRBV2 to TRBJ2-1, with TRBD1 as a possible D gene (5 bases). The CDR3 has 15 amino acids. V was clipped by 4 bases and J by 4 bases, with 14 bases between them. Germline CDR1 and CDR2: SNHLY and FYNNEI. CDR3 sequence (DNA): TGTGCCAGCAGTGTGAAGGGGATGCCGTACAATGAGCAGTTCTTC. Translating gives CASSVKGMPYNEQFF.

This chain uses TRBV29-1 with TRBJ2-7; 7 nucleotides line up with TRBD1. V was clipped by 6 bases and J by 4 bases; unmatched bases: 6. In germline, CDR1 is SQVTM, CDR2 ANQGSEA. The CDR3 contains 12 residues. CDR3: CSVLGTEYEQYF. CDR3 DNA: TGCAGCGTACTGGGGACAGAATACGAGCAGTACTTC.

The chain employs TRBV12-3 or TRBV12-4 and TRBJ1-6; D call uncertain. The CDR3 loop spans 13 amino acids. V lost 1 base and J 10 bases, leaving 8 bases between the germline ends. CDR3 amino acids: CASSLGVESPLHF. The CDR3 region has the DNA TGTGCCAGCAGTTTAGGTGTAGAATCACCCCTCCACTTT.

The J gene is TRBJ1-2, the V gene TRBV11-2, with D possibly TRBD1 on 5 matching bases. Germline V lookup: CDR1 SGHAT, CDR2 FQNNGV. V dropped 4 bases and J dropped 4 bases, with 10 bases sitting between them. The CDR3 extends over 13 amino acids. CDR3 sequence: CASSYGGGYGYTF. CDR3 nucleotides: TGTGCCAGCAGCTACGGCGGGGGCTATGGCTACACCTTC.

This clone was recorded a few times. The J gene is TRBJ2-5, the V gene TRBV5-4; TRBD2 matches 7 bases. The CDR3 loop spans 15 amino acids. CDR1 is SGHNT and CDR2 is YYREEE in the germline V gene (reference sequence). Germline trimming cut 2 bases from V and 5 bases from J; bases unmatched to any gene: 9. CDR3 loop: CASSFESRGGETQYF. Here the CDR3 DNA reads TGTGCCAGCAGCTTCGAGTCTAGGGGAGGGGAGACCCAGTACTTC.

Comment on this clone: A read error may account for a junction end that differs from germline. This chain uses TRBV29-1 with TRBJ2-5; D perhaps matches TRBD2 (6 bases). The CDR3 runs 11 residues. Germline loops: CDR1 SQVTM, CDR2 ANQGSEA. DNA for the CDR3: TGTGGAGGGGTTACTACCGAGACCCAGTACTTC. It translates to CGGVTTETQYF.

The CDR3 DNA reads TGTGCCAGCAGCCAGATAGCGGGGGGCCGTGAGCAGTACTTC. It specifies CASSQIAGGREQYF. V gene TRBV3-1 (or the pseudogene TRBV3-2) combines with J gene TRBJ2-7, with 10 positions matching TRBD2. The CDR3 has 14 amino acids. J lost 7 bases, V lost 3 bases, and 6 bases had no gene match. Germline V gives CDR1 LGHDT, CDR2 YNNKEL (reference sequence).

The count of this clone is one. The chain has TRBV6-5 and TRBJ2-5, with D possibly matching TRBD2 (6 bases). Trimming removed 5 bases from V and 0 bases from J, with 13 bases in between. The CDR3 contains 15 residues. Germline V gene lookup returns CDR1 MNHEY and CDR2 SVGAGI. CDR3 protein: CASSRGVINQETQYF. The CDR3 nucleotides read TGTGCCAGCAGTCGCGGGGTAATCAACCAAGAGACCCAGTACTTC.

The J gene is TRBJ1-5, the V gene TRBV18; 8 positions match TRBD1. The germline gives CDR1 KGHSH, CDR2 LQKENI. V trimming: 3 bases; J trimming: 5 bases; junction bases outside the gene matches: 12. There are 17 residues in the CDR3. DNA for the CDR3: TGTGCCAGCTCACCCGGTTCCGGGACAGGACGGGATCAGCCCCAGCATTTT. Its protein is CASSPGSGTGRDQPQHF.

This clone was seen a single time. J is TRBJ1-5 and V is TRBV6-1; D perhaps matches TRBD1 (5 bases). The CDR3 runs to 15 residues. The germline CDR1 and CDR2 sequences are MNHNS and SASEGT. V was trimmed by 0 bases and J by 6 bases, leaving 12 bases between them. In DNA form, the CDR3 reads TGTGCCAGCAGTGAAGCGGGGGGAAGTAGTCAGCCCCAGCATTTT. Encoded protein: CASSEAGGSSQPQHF.

The rearrangement uses TRBV5-6 and TRBJ1-3, with 7 bases fitting TRBD1. With V trimmed by 1 base and J by 2 bases, 0 bases remained unmatched. Per germline, CDR1 SGHDT and CDR2 YYEEEE. This CDR3 contains 14 residues. In nucleotides, the CDR3 is TGTGCCAGCAGCTTGACAGGGGCTGGAAACACCATATATTTT. Its protein is CASSLTGAGNTIYF. The full variable domain, rest sourced from reference TRBV5-6 and TRBJ1-3, is DAGVTQSPTHLIKTRGQQVTLRCSPKSGHDTVSWYQQALGQGPQFIFQYYEEEERQRGNFPDRFSGHQFPNYSSELNVNALLLGDSALYLCASSLTGAGNTIYFGEGSWLTVV.

J is TRBJ2-2 and V is TRBV7-2; D is unresolved. V was clipped by 5 bases and J by 6 bases, with 10 bases between them. From germline, CDR1 is SGHTA and CDR2 FQGNSA. This CDR3 is 13 amino acids long. In DNA, the CDR3 is TGTGCCAGCAGCGAAGGCGGTCCCGGGGAGCTGTTTTTT. It translates to CASSEGGPGELFF.

This chain links TRBV27 with TRBJ2-5; D perhaps matches TRBD1 (7 bases). Trimming left V 6 bases short and J 3 bases short, with 17 bases between. Germline CDR1 is MNHEY and CDR2 is SMNVEV (reference sequence). The CDR3 spans 15 residues. Here the CDR3 DNA reads TGTGCCAGCAGGAGTGAAGGAGGGGGCGAAGAGACCCAGTACTTC. Translated: CASRSEGGGEETQYF.

CDR3 DNA sequence: TGTGCCAGCAGCTTAACTCCCGGGACTAGCGGGGGCGCCGGGGGGCAGTTCTTC. Protein: CASSLTPGTSGGAGGQFF. The chain joins TRBV7-2 to TRBJ2-1; TRBD2 agrees at 14 bases. Per the germline V gene, CDR1 is SGHTA and CDR2 is FQGNSA. J gave up 12 bases and V 2 bases, and 15 bases lay outside the gene matches. This CDR3 region has 18 residues.

The V call is TRBV7-2, the J call TRBJ2-3, with TRBD1 identical over 9 bases. The CDR3 loop spans 15 amino acids. With V trimmed by 6 bases and J by 0 bases, 4 bases remained unmatched. The V gene's germline CDR1 is SGHTA and CDR2 FQGNSA. CDR3 amino acids: CASRRQGVSTDTQYF. DNA of the CDR3: TGTGCCAGCAGACGACAGGGGGTTAGCACAGATACGCAGTATTTT.

The CDR3, as DNA: TGTGCCACCAGTGATTTTGTGGGGGGAGAAGATACGCAGTATTTT. It codes for CATSDFVGGEDTQYF. The gene calls are TRBV24-1 and TRBJ2-3; D might be TRBD2 (6 bases). Germline V gives CDR1 KGHDR, CDR2 SFDVKD. V lost 1 base and J 5 bases, leaving 12 bases between the germline ends. The CDR3 runs to 15 residues.

The chain carries TRBV30 and TRBJ2-5, with 7 bases fitting TRBD1. This CDR3 comprises 13 residues. The germline V gene has CDR1 GTSNPN and CDR2 SVGIG (reference sequence). Germline trimming cut 2 bases from V and 4 bases from J; bases unmatched to any gene: 4. The CDR3 sequence is CAWSPTGAETQYF. The CDR3 bases are TGTGCCTGGAGTCCCACAGGGGCAGAGACCCAGTACTTC.